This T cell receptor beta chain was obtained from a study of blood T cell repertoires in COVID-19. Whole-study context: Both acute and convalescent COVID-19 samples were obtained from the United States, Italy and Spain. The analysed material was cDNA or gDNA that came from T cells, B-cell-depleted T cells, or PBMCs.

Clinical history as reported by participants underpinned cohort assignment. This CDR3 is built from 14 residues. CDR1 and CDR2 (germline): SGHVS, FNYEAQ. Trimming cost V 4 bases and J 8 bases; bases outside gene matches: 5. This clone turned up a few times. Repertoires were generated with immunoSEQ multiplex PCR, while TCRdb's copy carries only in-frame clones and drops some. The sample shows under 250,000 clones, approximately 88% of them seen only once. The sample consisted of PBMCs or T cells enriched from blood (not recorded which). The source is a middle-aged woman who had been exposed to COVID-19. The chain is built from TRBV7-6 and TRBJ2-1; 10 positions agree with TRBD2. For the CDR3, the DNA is TGTGCCAGCAGCTATACTAGCGGGACGGATGAGCAGTTCTTC. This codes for CASSYTSGTDEQFF. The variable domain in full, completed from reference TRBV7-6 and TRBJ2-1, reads GAGVSQSPRYKVTKRGQDVALRCDPISGHVSLYWYRQALGQGPEFLTYFNYEAQQDKSGLPNDRFSAERPEGSISTLTIQRTEQRDSAMYRCASSYTSGTDEQFFGPGTRLTVL.